These T cell receptor beta chains were read from a single sample in a study of blood T cell repertoires in COVID-19. Repertoires were generated with immunoSEQ multiplex PCR, while TCRdb's copy carries only in-frame clones and drops some. Of over 75,000 clones listed, 85% to 95% are singletons. Specimen: peripheral blood. These receptors all stem from a human donor with active COVID-19. The donor label of this sample is uncertain. Both conserved end residues are part of each CDR3. The D gene is left open where the match is weak. The size field is filled for only some rows; it gives once, few, many or a size class.

TRBD1	TRBV5-1	TRBJ2-7	14	.	TGCGCCAGCAGCTTGAGGGACAGGGGCGGGGAGCAGTACTTC	CASSLRDRGGEQYF
.	TRBV25-1	TRBJ1-1	14	.	TGTGCCAGCAGAGGAGTGGGGAGGGACACTGAAGCTTTCTTT	CASRGVGRDTEAFF
.	TRBV6-5	TRBJ1-6	14	.	TGTGCCAGCAGGCCAAGGGGACAAAGCTCACCCCTCCACTTT	CASRPRGQSSPLHF
TRBD1	TRBV3-1/TRBV3-2	TRBJ1-5	16	.	TGTGCCAGCAGCCGCGGGACAGTGAGACTCAATCAGCCCCAGCATTTT	CASSRGTVRLNQPQHF
.	TRBV3-1/TRBV3-2	TRBJ2-1	15	.	TGTGCCAGCACCCCCCAGGCAGATGACTACAATGAGCAGTTCTTC	CASTPQADDYNEQFF
.	TRBV7-2	TRBJ2-2	13	.	TGTGCCAGCAGCTCCCTCCCCACCGGGGAGCTGTTTTTT	CASSSLPTGELFF
.	TRBV14	TRBJ1-3	15	.	TGTGCCAGCAGCCAAGTGTCGTCCTCTGGAAACACCATATATTTT	CASSQVSSSGNTIYF
TRBD1	TRBV27	TRBJ2-1	12	.	TGTGCCAGCAGCGTAGGGGGCCGTGAGCAGTTCTTC	CASSVGGREQFF
TRBD1	TRBV29-1	TRBJ2-5	16	.	TGCAGCGTTGATTCCCCGCGGGACAGGGGAAAGGAGACCCAGTACTTC	CSVDSPRDRGKETQYF
.	TRBV6-5	TRBJ2-5	14	.	TGTGCCAGCAGGGCGGACAGCTACCAAGAGACCCAGTACTTC	CASRADSYQETQYF
TRBD2	TRBV4-1	TRBJ2-3	15	once	TGCGCCAGCAGCCAAACTAGCGGGAGCACAGATACGCAGTATTTT	CASSQTSGSTDTQYF
.	TRBV27	TRBJ1-2	13	once	TGTGCCAGCAGTCTCGGACAGAACTATGGCTACACCTTC	CASSLGQNYGYTF
TRBD1	TRBV5-6	TRBJ1-2	13	.	TGTGCCAGCAGCCCCACAGGGGAATCTGGCTACACCTTC	CASSPTGESGYTF
.	TRBV6-5	TRBJ1-5	14	.	.	CASSSSDRGQPQHF
.	TRBV10-3	TRBJ2-5	14	.	TGTGCCATCAGTGGTTTAGCGGACCAAGAGACCCAGTACTTC	CAISGLADQETQYF
TRBD1	TRBV5-1	TRBJ1-2	15	.	TGCGCCAGCAGCCTTGCACCGGGACAGGGGGGCGGCTACACCTTC	CASSLAPGQGGGYTF
TRBD1	TRBV4-3	TRBJ1-2	16	.	TGCGCCAGCAGCCAAGCCGGACAGGGGTCTAACTATGGCTACACCTTC	CASSQAGQGSNYGYTF
TRBD1	TRBV9	TRBJ1-2	14	.	TGTGCCAGCAGCGAGAACGGACAGGAGGATGGCTACACCTTC	CASSENGQEDGYTF
.	TRBV7-8	TRBJ2-7	16	few	TGTGCCAGCAGCTTAGACGGGGGACTGAGCTCCTACGAGCAGTACTTC	CASSLDGGLSSYEQYF
.	TRBV29-1	TRBJ1-4	15	.	TGCAGCGTTTCACGTTCTGGACAGCCTAATGAAAAACTGTTTTTT	CSVSRSGQPNEKLFF
TRBD1	TRBV15	TRBJ1-6	14	.	TGTGCCACCAGCAGTCCGACAGGGATTTCACCCCTCCACTTT	CATSSPTGISPLHF
TRBD2	TRBV7-9	TRBJ2-3	15	.	TGTGCCAGCAGCTTGCGGCGGGGGGGCCCAGATACGCAGTATTTT	CASSLRRGGPDTQYF
TRBD1	TRBV6-2/TRBV6-3	TRBJ1-4	14	.	TGTGCCAGCAGTGGAGGGACAGGGGTGGAAAAACTGTTTTTT	CASSGGTGVEKLFF
.	TRBV19	TRBJ1-5	15	.	TGTGCCAGTAGTATACTGACAGCCCATAATCAGCCCCAGCATTTT	CASSILTAHNQPQHF
.	TRBV9	TRBJ2-7	13	once	TGTGCCAGCAGCCCCCCGGACTTGGGCGAGCAGTACTTC	CASSPPDLGEQYF
.	TRBV4-2	TRBJ2-7	17	.	TGTGCCAGCAGCCAAGAACAACGAGGGCGTACCTCCTACGAGCAGTACTTC	CASSQEQRGRTSYEQYF
.	TRBV18	TRBJ2-1	14	.	TGTGCCAGCTCACCACCGGCGGGGGCTAATGAGCAGTTCTTC	CASSPPAGANEQFF
.	TRBV14	TRBJ2-5	13	.	TGTGCCAGCAGCCAAGTTGGGAGGGAGACCCAGTACTTC	CASSQVGRETQYF
.	TRBV6-5	TRBJ1-2	13	.	TGTGCCAGCAGGCCCCAGGGCAGCTATGGCTACACCTTC	CASRPQGSYGYTF
TRBD2	TRBV27	TRBJ2-6	19	.	TGTGCCAGCAGTTTGGGCCTAGCGGGGGCCTACTCTGGGGCCAACGTCCTGACTTTC	CASSLGLAGAYSGANVLTF
TRBD1	TRBV4-1	TRBJ1-1	14	.	TGCGCCAGCCGCCGGACAGGGCTGCCCACTGAAGCTTTCTTT	CASRRTGLPTEAFF
TRBD1	TRBV7-9	TRBJ1-2	15	.	TGTGCCAGCAGCCCCAGGACAGGGGGGAACTATGGCTACACCTTC	CASSPRTGGNYGYTF
.	TRBV10-2	TRBJ2-3	13	.	TGCGCCAGCAGAGAGTTTAGCCAAGATACGCAGTATTTT	CASREFSQDTQYF
TRBD1	TRBV7-7	TRBJ2-7	15	once	TGTGCTAGCAGCTTAGGGTCAGGGGGTATCTACGAGCAGTACTTC	CASSLGSGGIYEQYF
.	TRBV25-1	TRBJ2-5	13	.	TGTGCCAGCAGTGTCAGGTACCAAGAGACCCAGTACTTC	CASSVRYQETQYF
.	TRBV28	TRBJ1-5	18	.	TGTGCCAGCAGGCTCAATCTACCCAGGGATTATGGCAATCAGCCCCAGCATTTT	CASRLNLPRDYGNQPQHF
TRBD1	TRBV5-1	TRBJ1-2	16	.	TGCGCCAGCAGCTTGGGTGCGGACAGGTTCACCTATGGCTACACCTTC	CASSLGADRFTYGYTF
TRBD1	TRBV19	TRBJ2-3	13	.	TGTGCCAGTGGGACAGCGGGCACAGATACGCAGTATTTT	CASGTAGTDTQYF
.	TRBV10-1	TRBJ2-5	16	few	TGCGCCAGCAGGTACGCCCCTCCCCAGGGCCAAGAGACCCAGTACTTC	CASRYAPPQGQETQYF
.	TRBV7-2	TRBJ2-1	14	.	TGTGCCAGCAGCTCCAAGCGGTTATACAATGAGCAGTTCTTC	CASSSKRLYNEQFF
TRBD1	TRBV7-9	TRBJ1-2	16	.	TGTGCCAGCAGCCGGGAACCGGGACAGGACTTCTATGGCTACACCTTC	CASSREPGQDFYGYTF
TRBD1	TRBV29-1	TRBJ1-5	15	.	TGCAGCGTTGGGGTCAACACAGGGGGGAACCAGCCCCAGCATTTT	CSVGVNTGGNQPQHF
TRBD2	TRBV20-1	TRBJ2-1	14	.	TGCAGTGCTAGTACTAGCGGGGGAGACAATGAGCAGTTCTTC	CSASTSGGDNEQFF
TRBD1	TRBV5-5	TRBJ1-5	15	.	TGTGCCAGCAGCTCCGGACAGGGACAGGCGGAGCCCCAGCATTTT	CASSSGQGQAEPQHF
.	TRBV18	TRBJ2-5	16	.	TGTGCCAGCTCACAAACCGGGAAACTATTCCAAGAGACCCAGTACTTC	CASSQTGKLFQETQYF
.	TRBV7-6	TRBJ1-6	17	.	TGTGCCAGCAGCGACGATCGGGGAGGGACTTATAATTCACCCCTCCACTTT	CASSDDRGGTYNSPLHF
.	TRBV3-1/TRBV3-2	TRBJ2-2	15	.	TGTGCCAGCAGCCGCCGCGGGGCGGGGAACGGGGAGCTGTTTTTT	CASSRRGAGNGELFF
.	TRBV5-1	TRBJ1-3	16	once	TGCGCCAGCAGCTCACAAGACAGCTTCTCTGGAAACACCATATATTTT	CASSSQDSFSGNTIYF
TRBD1	TRBV9	TRBJ2-2	15	.	TGTGCCAGCAGCGAGGGGACAGGGAACACCGGGGAGCTGTTTTTT	CASSEGTGNTGELFF
.	TRBV7-9	TRBJ2-5	17	.	TGTGCCAGCAGCAGGAACCCTCCCGCGGGGCACCAAGAGACCCAGTACTTC	CASSRNPPAGHQETQYF
.	TRBV24-1	TRBJ1-2	14	.	TGTGCCACCAGTGATTCATTGAGGAGCTATGGCTACACCTTC	CATSDSLRSYGYTF
.	TRBV5-1	TRBJ2-4	15	.	TGCGCCAGCAGCTTAGAACAGGGAACCAAAAACATTCAGTACTTC	CASSLEQGTKNIQYF
.	TRBV5-5	TRBJ2-3	14	.	TGTGCCAGCAGCGGGACTGACGCACAGATAGCGCAGTATTTT	CASSGTDAQIAQYF